The 23 T cell receptor beta chains listed next were all sequenced from one sample in a study of early T cells in non-severe SARS-CoV-2 infection. Via MiXCR, TCRdb re-called the 5' RACE reads, giving one row per CDR3 protein. The table has some 40,000 distinct CDR3 sequences, over 5% seen once; the top ten hold 6% to 6.5%. The starting material was whole blood, obtained at baseline. These receptors all come from an adult who was a healthcare worker with PCR-confirmed SARS-CoV-2 infection or an uninfected control (not recorded which).

This clonotype was counted at least ten times. The rearrangement links TRBV5-1 to TRBJ2-5; 7 bases are a match to TRBD2. CDR3 length: 18 amino acids. V trimming: 3 bases; J trimming: 5 bases; junction bases outside the gene matches: 19. Germline V gene sequence: CDR1 SGHRS, CDR2 YFSETQ. This CDR3 reads CASSWGFGGSSPQETQYF. CDR3 nucleotide sequence: TGCGCCAGCAGCTGGGGTTTTGGCGGGAGTTCCCCGCAGGAGACCCAGTACTTC.

V is TRBV4-3 and J is TRBJ2-3; TRBD2 matches at 7 bases. This CDR3 comprises 14 residues. J lost 1 base, V lost 2 bases, and 0 bases had no gene match. The V gene's germline CDR1 is LGHNA and CDR2 YSLEER. The DNA for the CDR3 is TGCGCCAGCAGCCAACTAGCGGGCACAGATACGCAGTATTTT. This translates into CASSQLAGTDTQYF.

This clonotype appeared many times. The chain combines TRBV29-1 with TRBJ1-4; D is unresolved. Per the germline V gene, CDR1 is SQVTM and CDR2 is ANQGSEA. Trimming pared 4 bases from V and 2 bases from J, leaving 8 bases between. The CDR3 extends over 13 amino acids. The CDR3 nucleotides read TGCAGCGTTGTCTCGGGGACTAATGAAAAACTGTTTTTT. Residues: CSVVSGTNEKLFF. Combining the CDR3 with reference TRBV29-1 and TRBJ1-4 gives the whole variable domain SAVISQKPSRDICQRGTSLTIQCQVDSQVTMMFWYRQQPGQSLTLIATANQGSEATYESGFVIDKFPISRPNLTFSTLTVSNMSPEDSSIYLCSVVSGTNEKLFFGSGTQLSVL.

Only a few counts were recorded for this clonotype. The chain links TRBV20-1 to TRBJ1-1; D is unclear. Trimming cost V 3 bases and J 6 bases, with 8 bases left between them. Germline CDR1 is DFQATT and CDR2 is SNEGSKA (reference sequence). The CDR3 length is 11 residues. CDR3 coding DNA: TGCAGTGCTAGCCGTACTCCTGAAGCTTTCTTT. Amino acids: CSASRTPEAFF.

This clonotype was seen a few times. The chain recombines TRBV7-9 with TRBJ2-6, with 14 bases identical to TRBD2. The V segment lost 5 bases and the J segment 3 bases; nucleotides outside the gene matches: 6. The germline V gene encodes CDR1 SEHNR and CDR2 FQNEAQ (reference sequence). The CDR3 sequence is 18 residues long. This chain's CDR3 is CASSAPGLAGVGANVLTF. CDR3 nucleotide sequence: TGTGCCAGCAGCGCGCCGGGACTAGCGGGAGTTGGGGCCAACGTCCTGACTTTC.

This clonotype was seen repeatedly, ten times or more. The chain combines TRBV6-1 with TRBJ2-1, with D unresolved. Germline lookup yields CDR1 MNHNS and CDR2 SASEGT. This CDR3 has 11 amino acids. Trimming left V 4 bases short and J 12 bases short, with 10 bases between. This CDR3 is CASSVPGTQFF. CDR3 DNA sequence: TGTGCCAGCAGTGTTCCGGGCACGCAGTTCTTC.

This clonotype was detected ten times or more. The chain has TRBV11-2 and TRBJ2-4; 8 bases agree with TRBD1. Germline CDR1 is SGHAT and CDR2 is FQNNGV. The CDR3 is 16 residues long. J gave up 0 bases and V 8 bases, and 9 bases lay outside the gene matches. CDR3 nucleotide sequence: TGTGCCAGCTACAGAGGGACAGGACTAGCCAAAAACATTCAGTACTTC. This codes for CASYRGTGLAKNIQYF.

This clonotype was detected ten times or more. The V gene is TRBV12-3 or TRBV12-4, the J gene TRBJ2-6; no reliable D call. CDR3 size: 15 residues. V was trimmed by 2 bases and J by 0 bases, leaving 5 bases between them. The CDR3 coding sequence is TGTGCCAGCAGTTTATTTGGCTCTGGGGCCAACGTCCTGACTTTC. As protein: CASSLFGSGANVLTF.

This clonotype is labeled medium-sized. This chain links TRBV11-2 with TRBJ1-1; D possibly corresponds to TRBD1 (5 bases). Looked up from germline, CDR1 is SGHAT and CDR2 is FQNNGV. V was shortened by 2 bases and J by 6 bases, with 16 bases between the two germline ends. The CDR3 is 15 residues long. CDR3 residues: CASSLQGSPNAEAFF. The CDR3 DNA sequence: TGTGCCAGCAGCTTACAGGGTTCCCCCAACGCTGAAGCTTTCTTT.

This clonotype has ten or more counts. V gene TRBV27 combines with J gene TRBJ2-7; perhaps TRBD1 as D (6 bases). V dropped 5 bases and J dropped 0 bases, with 11 bases sitting between them. The CDR3 spans 14 residues. Looked up from germline, CDR1 is MNHEY and CDR2 is SMNVEV (reference sequence). DNA of the CDR3: TGTGCCAGCAGTGTAACAGGGTTCTCCTACGAGCAGTACTTC. This sequence encodes CASSVTGFSYEQYF.

This clonotype was detected many times. This chain links TRBV5-8 with TRBJ2-1; the match to TRBD2 covers 14 bases. This CDR3 has 19 residues. After removal of 4 bases from V and 0 bases from J, the junction contained 9 bases not matched to a gene. Germline loops: CDR1 SGHTS, CDR2 YDEGEE. The CDR3 nucleotides are TGTGCCAGCAGCCGAAAGAGACTAGCGGGGGGGAGCTCCTACAATGAGCAGTTCTTC. Amino acid sequence: CASSRKRLAGGSSYNEQFF.

The rearrangement joins TRBV6-1 to TRBJ1-5; D not resolved. Trimming left V 6 bases short and J 3 bases short, with 15 bases between. The CDR3 length is 15 residues. The V gene's germline CDR1 is MNHNS and CDR2 SASEGT. The CDR3 is CASRVHGPHNQPQHF. CDR3 DNA: TGTGCCAGCAGGGTACATGGGCCCCACAATCAGCCCCAGCATTTT.

This clonotype qualifies as medium-sized. The chain combines TRBV11-2 with TRBJ2-7; unclear D gene. The CDR3 runs 11 residues. Deletions cut 4 bases from V and 3 bases from J, with 4 bases between. Germline CDR1 SGHAT, CDR2 FQNNGV. CDR3 residues: CASSSYYEQYF. The CDR3 DNA reads as TGTGCCAGCAGCTCGTACTACGAGCAGTACTTC.

This clonotype showed up just a few times. The chain uses TRBV6-2 or TRBV6-3 and TRBJ2-7, with a possible D match to TRBD1 (5 bases). Trimming removed 2 bases at V and 0 bases at J, with 8 bases between. Germline lookup yields CDR1 MNHEY and CDR2 SVGEGT. This CDR3 region has 14 residues. The CDR3 nucleotides are TGTGCCAGCAGTTACAAGGGGAACTCCTACGAGCAGTACTTC. Translated, it gives CASSYKGNSYEQYF.

This clonotype was detected many times. The chain couples TRBV4-1 to TRBJ2-1; D is ambiguous. From germline, CDR1 is MGHRA and CDR2 YSYEKL. Trimming left V 1 base short and J 6 bases short, with 7 bases between. The CDR3 consists of 13 residues. The CDR3 sequence is CASSQGSFNEQFF. The CDR3 DNA reads TGCGCCAGCAGCCAAGGGAGTTTCAATGAGCAGTTCTTC.

This clonotype was detected ten times or more. The chain combines TRBV11-3 with TRBJ2-1; 12 bases align to TRBD2. CDR1 is SGHNT, CDR2 YENEEA, per germline. This CDR3 has 21 residues. V lost 2 bases to trimming and J lost 0 bases; unmatched junction nucleotides: 14. The CDR3 DNA sequence: TGTGCCAGCAGCTTATCATACCGACTAGCGGGAGCCCCGAGCTCCTACAATGAGCAGTTCTTC. Residues: CASSLSYRLAGAPSSYNEQFF.

This clonotype has ten or more counts. The rearrangement links TRBV13 to TRBJ1-2; possibly TRBD1 for D (5 bases). V was pared by 3 bases and J by 6 bases, with 14 bases between. Germline V CDR1 and CDR2: PRHDT, FYEKMQ (reference sequence). CDR3 length: 14 amino acids. CDR3 nucleotide sequence: TGTGCCAGCAGCTTGAGGGGACCTCTCCATGGCTACACCTTC. Translation: CASSLRGPLHGYTF. The whole variable domain, remainder taken from reference TRBV13 and TRBJ1-2, is AAGVIQSPRHLIKEKRETATLKCYPIPRHDTVYWYQQGPGQDPQFLISFYEKMQSDKGSIPDRFSAQQFSDYHSELNMSSLELGDSALYFCASSLRGPLHGYTFGSGTRLTVV.

This clonotype occurred many times. The rearrangement uses TRBV6-6 and TRBJ1-5; D is unclear. Germline V gene data show CDR1 as MNHNY and CDR2 as SVGAGI (reference sequence). CDR3 size: 13 residues. V lost 1 base and J lost 5, with 6 bases in between. Written as DNA, the CDR3 is TGTGCCAGCAGTTACTTCGAGGATCAGCCCCAGCATTTT. Its translation: CASSYFEDQPQHF.

Many counts were recorded for this clonotype. The chain's CDR3 is CAISWTGQGSTGELFF. The CDR3 nucleotides are TGTGCCATCAGTTGGACGGGACAGGGGAGCACCGGGGAGCTGTTTTTT. The chain combines TRBV10-3 with TRBJ2-2; 10 nucleotides match TRBD1. CDR3 length equals 16 residues. Germline values: CDR1 ENHRY, CDR2 SYGVKD. Unmatched junction bases numbered 7, after V lost 5 bases and J lost 4 bases.

In its sample, this clonotype was seen many times. The rearrangement uses TRBV6-2 or TRBV6-3 and TRBJ2-3; 13 nucleotides agree with TRBD2. Trimming removed 0 bases from V and 3 bases from J; junction bases left unmatched: 0. The germline gives CDR1 MNHEY, CDR2 SVGEGT. The CDR3 loop spans 16 amino acids. CDR3 coding DNA: TGTGCCAGCAGTTACTCGACTAGCGGGAGGACAGATACGCAGTATTTT. This codes for CASSYSTSGRTDTQYF.

This clonotype was seen more than once but under ten times. This chain uses TRBV3-1 with TRBJ1-1; perhaps TRBD1 as D (5 bases). The CDR3 extends over 14 amino acids. Trimming pared 7 bases from V and 2 bases from J, leaving 14 bases between. From germline, CDR1 is LGHDT and CDR2 YNNKEL (reference sequence). For the CDR3, the DNA is TGTGCCAGCAACCTGGGACGGCAAAACACTGAAGCTTTCTTT. As protein: CASNLGRQNTEAFF.

This clonotype has a count of ten or more. This chain links TRBV9 with TRBJ2-3; 14 bases map to TRBD2. V gave up 2 bases and J gave up 3 bases; unmatched junction bases: 8. The length of the CDR3 is 18 residues. Germline-derived CDR1 and CDR2 are SGDLS and YYNGEE. The CDR3 DNA sequence: TGTGCCAGCAGCGTGTGGGAGGGGACTAGCGGGAGAACAGATACGCAGTATTTT. It encodes CASSVWEGTSGRTDTQYF. Looking up the rest from reference TRBV9 and TRBJ2-3 gives the full variable domain: DSGVTQTPKHLITATGQRVTLRCSPRSGDLSVYWYQQSLDQGLQFLIQYYNGEERAKGNILERFSAQQFPDLHSELNLSSLELGDSALYFCASSVWEGTSGRTDTQYFGPGTRLTVL.

The rearrangement uses TRBV6-6 and TRBJ1-3; TRBD1 matches 8 bases. The CDR3 runs 14 residues. Trimming cost V 7 bases and J 2 bases; bases outside gene matches: 4. The germline gives CDR1 MNHNY, CDR2 SVGAGI (reference sequence). CDR3 bases: TGTGCCAGCAAACCGACAGGGGCTGGAAACACCATATATTTT. Translation: CASKPTGAGNTIYF.